The 15 T cell receptor beta chains below all came from one sample that was sequenced in a study of OX40 agonist ivuxolimab in advanced cancers. Sequencing was performed with immunoSEQ multiplex PCR; in TCRdb, only in-frame clones are kept and a portion is missing. This table holds 70,000 to 95,000 clones, around 88% found once. Sequences were derived from CD4+ or CD8+ T cells sorted from blood, sampled in a trial of the OX40 agonist ivuxolimab. These receptors originate from an adult with an advanced solid tumor such as melanoma, head and neck, liver or kidney cancer.

The CDR3 loop is CASSFGLAGYNEQFF. The CDR3 bases are TGTGCCAGCAGTTTCGGACTAGCGGGTTACAATGAGCAGTTCTTC. The chain is built from TRBV11-2 and TRBJ2-1, with 11 bases matching TRBD2. J lost 4 bases, V lost 6 bases, and 5 bases had no gene match. Germline CDR1 and CDR2: SGHAT and FQNNGV. The CDR3 contains 15 residues.

The V gene is TRBV5-6, the J gene TRBJ1-4; TRBD1 matches 11 bases. Trimming took 1 base from V and 6 from J; bases not matched to a gene: 8. The CDR3 is 17 amino acids. Looked up from germline, CDR1 is SGHDT and CDR2 is YYEEEE. CDR3 nucleotide sequence: TGTGCCAGCAGCTTGAGGTTTGCGGGACAGGGGGATGAAAAACTGTTTTTT. It encodes CASSLRFAGQGDEKLFF.

The chain couples TRBV6-5 to TRBJ2-4; D is unclear. Germline V CDR1 and CDR2: MNHEY, SVGAGI. Trimming cost V 8 bases and J 0 bases, with 14 bases left between them. The CDR3 totals 15 residues. CDR3 DNA: TGTGCCAGCCGACCTAGTGGGCTAGCCAAAAACATTCAGTACTTC. Translating gives CASRPSGLAKNIQYF.

V gene TRBV9 combines with J gene TRBJ2-2; D gene uncertain. Trimming took off 0 bases at V and 2 bases at J, with 11 bases between the two ends. Germline V gives CDR1 SGDLS, CDR2 YYNGEE. This CDR3 is built from 16 residues. The DNA of the CDR3 is TGTGCCAGCAGCGTAGGTTGGGCGGAAAACACCGGGGAGCTGTTTTTT. Protein: CASSVGWAENTGELFF.

J is TRBJ1-1 and V is TRBV29-1; 8 bases agree with TRBD1. Per germline, CDR1 SQVTM and CDR2 ANQGSEA. With 8 bases clipped from V and 4 bases from J, the junction kept 9 bases outside the gene matches. The CDR3 contains 13 residues. This CDR3 reads CSIGQGGSTEAFF. The CDR3 coding sequence is TGCAGCATTGGACAGGGTGGTAGCACTGAAGCTTTCTTT.

The chain recombines TRBV15 with TRBJ2-3, with D tentatively TRBD2 (6 bases). The CDR3 covers 14 residues. V lost 0 bases and J lost 6, with 10 bases in between. The V gene's germline CDR1 is LNHNV and CDR2 YYDKDF (reference sequence). Here the CDR3 reads CATSRDDRGDTQYF. CDR3 in DNA: TGTGCCACCAGCAGAGATGACCGGGGGGATACGCAGTATTTT.

This chain connects TRBV14 to TRBJ2-7; 12 bases align to TRBD2. Germline V gene lookup returns CDR1 SGHDN and CDR2 FVKESK. The ends lost 3 bases at V and 5 bases at J; junction bases unmatched: 5. This CDR3 contains 15 residues. The CDR3 spells CASSQLAGGPHEQYF. CDR3 nucleotides: TGTGCCAGCAGCCAGCTAGCGGGAGGGCCACACGAGCAGTACTTC.

This chain links TRBV28 with TRBJ2-5; 9 bases are a match to TRBD1. CDR3 length equals 13 residues. Germline V lookup: CDR1 MDHEN, CDR2 SYDVKM. The trim removed 5 bases at V and 10 bases at J, leaving 8 bases unmatched. The DNA for the CDR3 is TGTGCCAGCAGTCCAACAGGGACAGGGATCCAGTACTTC. Residues: CASSPTGTGIQYF. Complete variable domain (other parts from reference TRBV28 and TRBJ2-5): DVKVTQSSRYLVKRTGEKVFLECVQDMDHENMFWYRQDPGLGLRLIYFSYDVKMKEKGDIPEGYSVSREKKERFSLILESASTNQTSMYLCASSPTGTGIQYFGPGTRLLVL.

The chain carries TRBV19 and TRBJ2-1; 8 nucleotides line up with TRBD2. Per the germline V gene, CDR1 is LNHDA and CDR2 is SQIVND (reference sequence). The CDR3 runs to 16 residues. The ends lost 5 bases at V and 6 bases at J; junction bases unmatched: 12. The CDR3 DNA is TGTGCCAGTAGTTTAATTAGCGGGGAGGGCCGCAATGAGCAGTTCTTC. Residues: CASSLISGEGRNEQFF.

The chain carries TRBV19 and TRBJ2-5; weak D call: TRBD2 (6 bases). V was pared by 5 bases and J by 1 base, with 17 bases between. The CDR3 totals 16 residues. Germline loops: CDR1 LNHDA, CDR2 SQIVND (reference sequence). The CDR3 DNA reads TGTGCCAGTAGTCCGGCCCGGGAGACGGGCCAAGAGACCCAGTACTTC. As protein: CASSPARETGQETQYF.

The chain is built from TRBV2 and TRBJ2-7, with a weak D call TRBD1 (6 bases). CDR1 is SNHLY and CDR2 is FYNNEI in the germline V gene. Trimming took off 6 bases at V and 3 bases at J, with 15 bases between the two ends. The CDR3 is 14 residues long. The CDR3 DNA reads as TGTGCCAGCAGACAGGGACGGGTGAGCTACGAGCAGTACTTC. It yields the protein CASRQGRVSYEQYF.

The J gene is TRBJ2-5, the V gene TRBV4-2, with TRBD2 as a possible D gene (6 bases). Germline CDR1 is LGHNA and CDR2 is YNFKEQ. Trimming cost V 6 bases and J 4 bases, with 15 bases left between them. The CDR3 extends over 14 amino acids. This chain's CDR3 is CASSRGGIGETQYF. CDR3 sequence (DNA): TGTGCCAGCAGTAGAGGCGGGATCGGAGAGACCCAGTACTTC.

The rearrangement joins TRBV14 to TRBJ1-2, with unresolved D. Germline CDR1 SGHDN, CDR2 FVKESK. This CDR3 has 13 amino acids. Trimming took off 3 bases at V and 5 bases at J, with 10 bases between the two ends. In DNA form, the CDR3 reads TGTGCCAGCAGCCATTCTCAGTGGTATGGCTACACCTTC. As protein: CASSHSQWYGYTF.

This clone was counted a single time. The chain couples TRBV7-2 to TRBJ2-7; TRBD1 is a possible D gene (6 bases). V lost 1 base and J 3 bases, leaving 7 bases between the germline ends. Per germline, CDR1 SGHTA and CDR2 FQGNSA. The CDR3 has 13 residues. This CDR3 reads CASSLEQGYEQYF. Written as DNA, the CDR3 is TGTGCCAGCAGCTTAGAACAGGGCTACGAGCAGTACTTC. The full variable domain, completed using reference TRBV7-2 and TRBJ2-7, is GAGVSQSPSNKVTEKGKDVELRCDPISGHTALYWYRQSLGQGLEFLIYFQGNSAPDKSGLPSDRFSAERTGGSVSTLTIQRTQQEDSAVYLCASSLEQGYEQYFGPGTRLTVT.

This chain uses TRBV6-5 with TRBJ2-3; D could derive from TRBD1 or TRBD2 (6 bases each). The CDR3 is made up of 15 amino acids. Trimming left V 6 bases short and J 6 bases short, with 19 bases between. Germline V CDR1 and CDR2: MNHEY, SVGAGI. For the CDR3, the DNA is TGTGCCAGCAGCCGACCGGGGGCTAGTTGGGATACGCAGTATTTT. It codes for CASSRPGASWDTQYF.